These T cell receptor beta chains were read from a single sample in a study of technical replicates of blood from several donors. Sequenced by immunoSEQ multiplex PCR; TCRdb stores in-frame clones only, minus some. The profile shows 60,000 to 65,000 clones, approximately 86% of them singletons. The sample comprised PBMCs. The receptors here all came from a human donor in good health. Some clones in this sample may be carry-over from other donors' samples. CDR3s include the opening cysteine and the closing phenylalanine or tryptophan. A D gene is named only where the DNA matches it firmly. Clone size, where shown, is once, few, many, or a class for clones that have expanded.

j_gene | d_gene | abundance | v_gene | CDR3nt | CDR3aa
TRBJ2-2 | TRBD2 | - | TRBV7-3 | TGTGCCAGCCGGGGGGGCCGTGACACCGGGGAGCTGTTTTTT | CASRGGRDTGELFF
TRBJ2-1 | - | once | TRBV7-2 | TGTGCCAGCAGCCCTTACTTGTACAATGAGCAGTTCTTC | CASSPYLYNEQFF
TRBJ2-1 | - | - | TRBV2 | TGTGCCAGCAAACGGGAGTCTAATGAGCAGTTCTTC | CASKRESNEQFF
TRBJ1-6 | - | - | TRBV7-3 | TGTGCCAGCAGCTTGGCCGGCCCGGGGGGGGGTTCACCCCTCCACTTT | CASSLAGPGGGSPLHF
TRBJ2-5 | - | - | TRBV6-4 | TGTGCCAGCAGTGTCACAGGGACCGAGGGGGAGACCCAGTACTTC | CASSVTGTEGETQYF
TRBJ1-4 | - | - | TRBV18 | TGTGCCGGAACGGGGACACGTAATGAAAAACTGTTTTTT | CAGTGTRNEKLFF
TRBJ2-7 | - | - | TRBV4-3 | TGCGCCAGCAGCCAAGATTCGGTCTCCTACGAGCAGTACTTC | CASSQDSVSYEQYF
TRBJ1-4 | TRBD1 | - | TRBV7-2 | TGTGCCAGCAGCCCGCGACAGGGGAGGAACGAAAAACTGTTTTTT | CASSPRQGRNEKLFF
TRBJ2-7 | TRBD2 | - | TRBV11-2 | TGTGCCAGCAGCCCGTCTAGCGGGGGGTACGAGCAGTACTTC | CASSPSSGGYEQYF
TRBJ1-2 | TRBD1 | - | TRBV4-2 | TGTGCCAGCAGCCAAGAATGGCAGGGGGCGCGTGGCTACACCTTC | CASSQEWQGARGYTF
TRBJ2-7 | - | - | TRBV4-3 | TGCGCCAGCAGCCAAGGCCGGGGGTACTCCTACGAGCAGTACTTC | CASSQGRGYSYEQYF
TRBJ2-2 | - | - | TRBV13 | TGTGCCAGTAACAGCCGGGGCACCGGGGAGCTGTTTTTT | CASNSRGTGELFF
TRBJ1-1 | - | - | TRBV5-1 | TGCGCCAGCAGCACCCTTTCTCTTTCAGGGACTGAAGCTTTCTTT | CASSTLSLSGTEAFF
TRBJ1-4 | TRBD1 | - | TRBV2 | TGTGCCAGCAGTCCCTCGACAGGGTTTGCTGAAAAACTGTTTTTT | CASSPSTGFAEKLFF
TRBJ2-5 | TRBD1 | once | TRBV19 | TGTGCCAGTAGCAAAACGGGACAGGGGATAGAGACCCAGTACTTC | CASSKTGQGIETQYF
TRBJ2-7 | TRBD1 | - | TRBV4-2 | TGTGCCAGCAGCCAAAAACCGGGACAGTCCTACGAGCAGTACTTC | CASSQKPGQSYEQYF